This T cell receptor (beta chain) emerged from a study of cytomegalovirus exposure and HLA in healthy donors. Both 60 Vbeta primers and 13 Jbeta primers went into the PCR. Sequenced by immunoSEQ multiplex PCR; TCRdb stores in-frame clones only, minus some. The table gives 31,000 or so clones; the top ten clones make up 4.8% of it. The V end was cut by 5 bases, the J end by 4 bases, with 15 bases between. Germline CDR1 and CDR2: SGHTA and FQGNSA. CDR3 length: 15 residues. The sample was PBMCs. The chain employs TRBV7-2 and TRBJ1-5, with TRBD1 as a possible D gene (5 bases). This receptor was identified in a female donor in good health and CMV-seronegative. CDR3 loop: CASSPGGARNQPQHF. The CDR3 DNA reads TGTGCCAGCAGCCCGGGAGGGGCCAGGAATCAGCCCCAGCATTTT.